This TCR beta chain is drawn from a study of cytomegalovirus exposure and HLA in healthy donors. Study conclusions and caveats: Despite most TCR sequences being rare, some public TCRs occurred in many donors. In a later analysis, the majority of CMV-associated beta chains seemingly showed HLA restriction.

The CDR3 runs to 12 residues. The V end was cut by 2 bases, the J end by 6 bases, with 8 bases between. Per the germline V gene, CDR1 is MNHEY and CDR2 is SVGAGI. Turning to this clone: What it recognizes is unknown.

The PCR employed 60 Vbeta primers together with 13 Jbeta primers. Data came from immunoSEQ multiplex PCR; TCRdb stores just in-frame clones and leaves some out. There are approximately 150,000 clones in the sample; 68% occur only once, and 2.8% lies in the top ten. The origin of this receptor is a woman between 40 and 50 years old in good health and CMV-seropositive. The chain links TRBV6-5 to TRBJ2-7; possibly TRBD1 for D (6 bases). Sequences were obtained from PBMCs. CDR3 amino acids: CASSYNRAEQYF. Here the CDR3 DNA reads TGTGCCAGCAGTTACAACAGGGCCGAGCAGTACTTC.